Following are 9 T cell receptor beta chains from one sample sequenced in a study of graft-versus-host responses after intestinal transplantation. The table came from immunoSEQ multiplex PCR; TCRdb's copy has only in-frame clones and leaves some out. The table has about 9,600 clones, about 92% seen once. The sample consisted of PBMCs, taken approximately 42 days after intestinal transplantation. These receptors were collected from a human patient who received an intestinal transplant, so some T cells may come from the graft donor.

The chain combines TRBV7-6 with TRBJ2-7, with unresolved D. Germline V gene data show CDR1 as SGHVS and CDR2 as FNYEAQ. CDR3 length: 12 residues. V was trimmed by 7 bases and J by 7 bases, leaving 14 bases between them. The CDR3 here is CASTATGSEQYF. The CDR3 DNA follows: TGTGCCAGCACCGCCACCGGTAGTGAGCAGTACTTC.

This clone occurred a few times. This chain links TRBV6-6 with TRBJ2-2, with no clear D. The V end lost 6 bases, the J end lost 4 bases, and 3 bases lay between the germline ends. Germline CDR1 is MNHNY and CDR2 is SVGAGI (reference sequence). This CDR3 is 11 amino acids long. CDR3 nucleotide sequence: TGTGCCAGCAGCCCCACCGGGGAGCTGTTTTTT. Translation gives CASSPTGELFF.

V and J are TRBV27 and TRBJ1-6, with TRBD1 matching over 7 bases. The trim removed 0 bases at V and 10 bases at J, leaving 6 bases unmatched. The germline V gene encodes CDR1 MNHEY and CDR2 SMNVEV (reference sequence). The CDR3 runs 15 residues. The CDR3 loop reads CASSLSDRAASPLHF. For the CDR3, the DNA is TGTGCCAGCAGTTTATCAGACAGGGCCGCCTCACCCCTCCACTTT.

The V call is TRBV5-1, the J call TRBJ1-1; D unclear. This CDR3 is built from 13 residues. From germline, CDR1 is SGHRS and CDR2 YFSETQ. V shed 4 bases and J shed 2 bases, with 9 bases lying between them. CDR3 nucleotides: TGCGCCAGCAGCGAGGCTAGAAACACTGAAGCTTTCTTT. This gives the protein CASSEARNTEAFF.

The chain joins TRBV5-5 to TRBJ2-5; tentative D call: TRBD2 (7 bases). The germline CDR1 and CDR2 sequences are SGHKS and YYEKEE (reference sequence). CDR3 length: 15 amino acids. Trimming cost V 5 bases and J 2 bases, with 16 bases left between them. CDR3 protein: CASRLRGGVQETQYF. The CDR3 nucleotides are TGTGCCAGCAGACTAAGGGGGGGTGTGCAAGAGACCCAGTACTTC.

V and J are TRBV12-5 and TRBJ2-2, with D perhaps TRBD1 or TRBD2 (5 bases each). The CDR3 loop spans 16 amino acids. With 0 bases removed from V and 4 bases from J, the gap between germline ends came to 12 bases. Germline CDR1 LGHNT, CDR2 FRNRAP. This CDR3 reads CASGLVVGDLTGELFF. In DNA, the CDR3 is TGTGCTAGTGGTTTGGTAGTGGGGGATCTCACCGGGGAGCTGTTTTTT.

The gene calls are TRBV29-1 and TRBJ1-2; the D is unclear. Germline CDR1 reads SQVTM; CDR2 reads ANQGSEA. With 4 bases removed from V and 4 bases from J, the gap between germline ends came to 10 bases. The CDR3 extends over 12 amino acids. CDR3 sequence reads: CSVVSQLYGYTF. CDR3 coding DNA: TGCAGCGTTGTTAGTCAGCTCTATGGCTACACCTTC.

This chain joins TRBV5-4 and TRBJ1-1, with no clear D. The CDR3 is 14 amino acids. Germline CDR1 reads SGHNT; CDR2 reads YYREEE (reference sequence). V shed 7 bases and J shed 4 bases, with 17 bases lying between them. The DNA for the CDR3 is TGTGCCAGCCGCCGAACAAAGGGAGGCACTGAAGCTTTCTTT. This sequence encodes CASRRTKGGTEAFF.

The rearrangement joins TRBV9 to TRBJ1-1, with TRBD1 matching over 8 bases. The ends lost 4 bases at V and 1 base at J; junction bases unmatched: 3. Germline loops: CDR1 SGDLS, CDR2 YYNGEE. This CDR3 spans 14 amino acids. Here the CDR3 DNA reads TGTGCCAGCAGCAAGACAGGGGAGAACACTGAAGCTTTCTTT. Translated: CASSKTGENTEAFF.